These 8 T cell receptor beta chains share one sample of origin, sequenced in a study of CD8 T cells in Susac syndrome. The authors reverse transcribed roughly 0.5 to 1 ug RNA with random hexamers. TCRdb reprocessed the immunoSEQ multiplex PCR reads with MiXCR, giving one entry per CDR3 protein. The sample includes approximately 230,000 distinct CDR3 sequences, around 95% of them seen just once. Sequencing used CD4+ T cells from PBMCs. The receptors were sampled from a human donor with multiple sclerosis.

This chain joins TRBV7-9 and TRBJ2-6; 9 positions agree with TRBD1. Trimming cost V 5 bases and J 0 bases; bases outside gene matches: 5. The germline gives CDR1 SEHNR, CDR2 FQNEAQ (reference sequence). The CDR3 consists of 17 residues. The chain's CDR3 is CASSGTGISSGANVLTF. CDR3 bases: TGTGCCAGCAGCGGGACAGGGATAAGCTCTGGGGCCAACGTCCTGACTTTC.

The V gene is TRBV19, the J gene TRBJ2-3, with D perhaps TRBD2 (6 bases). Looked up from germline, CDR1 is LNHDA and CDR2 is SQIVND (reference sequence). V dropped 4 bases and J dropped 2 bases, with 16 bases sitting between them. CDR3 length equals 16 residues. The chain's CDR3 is CASSRYPGLYTDTQYF. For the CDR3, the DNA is TGTGCCAGTAGTAGGTACCCGGGACTTTACACAGATACGCAGTATTTT.

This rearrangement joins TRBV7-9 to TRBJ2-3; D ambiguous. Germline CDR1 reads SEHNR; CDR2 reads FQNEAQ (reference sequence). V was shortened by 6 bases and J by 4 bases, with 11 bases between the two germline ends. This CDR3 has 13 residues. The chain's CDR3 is CASSQWSPDTQYF. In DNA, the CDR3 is TGTGCCAGCAGTCAATGGTCTCCAGATACGCAGTATTTT.

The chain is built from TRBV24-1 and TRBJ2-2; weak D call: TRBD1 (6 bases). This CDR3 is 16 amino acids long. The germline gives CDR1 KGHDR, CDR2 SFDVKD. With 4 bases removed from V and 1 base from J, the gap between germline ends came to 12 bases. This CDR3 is CATSETLQGNTGELFF. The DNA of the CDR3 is TGTGCCACCAGTGAGACCCTACAGGGGAACACCGGGGAGCTGTTTTTT.

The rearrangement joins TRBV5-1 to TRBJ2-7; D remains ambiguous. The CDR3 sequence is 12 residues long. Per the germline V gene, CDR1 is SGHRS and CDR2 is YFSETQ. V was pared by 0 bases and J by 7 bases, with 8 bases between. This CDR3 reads CASSLAAREQYF. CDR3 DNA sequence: TGCGCCAGCAGCTTGGCGGCCCGGGAGCAGTACTTC. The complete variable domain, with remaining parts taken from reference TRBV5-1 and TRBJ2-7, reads KAGVTQTPRYLIKTRGQQVTLSCSPISGHRSVSWYQQTPGQGLQFLFEYFSETQRNKGNFPGRFSGRQFSNSRSEMNVSTLELGDSALYLCASSLAAREQYFGPGTRLTVT.

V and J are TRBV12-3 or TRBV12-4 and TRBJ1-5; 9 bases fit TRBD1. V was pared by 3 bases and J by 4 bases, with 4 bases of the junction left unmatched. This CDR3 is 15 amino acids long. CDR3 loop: CASSLGGQGNQPQHF. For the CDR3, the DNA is TGTGCCAGCAGTTTGGGGGGACAGGGAAATCAGCCCCAGCATTTT.

The CDR3 bases are TGTGCCAGCAGTTTAGGGGGGGAATGGTTGACCCAGCATTTT. It yields the protein CASSLGGEWLTQHF. This chain uses TRBV27 with TRBJ1-5; D is perhaps TRBD1 (5 bases). The CDR3 is 14 residues long. The V gene's germline CDR1 is MNHEY and CDR2 SMNVEV (reference sequence). Trimming pared 2 bases from V and 11 bases from J, leaving 16 bases between.

The CDR3 reads CASSQGTNRITDTQYF. In nucleotides, the CDR3 is TGCGCCAGCAGCCAAGGGACTAACCGGATCACAGATACGCAGTATTTT. V is TRBV5-1 and J is TRBJ2-3; 7 bases align to TRBD2. Germline V gene data show CDR1 as SGHRS and CDR2 as YFSETQ. This CDR3 region has 16 residues. V gave up 4 bases and J gave up 2 bases; unmatched junction bases: 10.